What follows describes a single T cell receptor beta chain. The sample originates from a study of shared clonotypes between healthy human individuals. Repertoires were generated with immunoSEQ multiplex PCR, while TCRdb's copy carries only in-frame clones and drops some. The table records about 980,000 clones, around 80% of them present only once. The V gene end was trimmed by 2 bases and the J gene end by 4 bases; junction bases not matched to a gene: 10. Germline lookup yields CDR1 MNHEY and CDR2 SMNVEV (reference sequence). The CDR3 spans 17 residues. The receptor was isolated from a man between 18 and 29 years old in good health. The chain uses TRBV27 and TRBJ1-2; 10 bases line up with TRBD1. The source material was memory CD4+ T cells sorted from blood. Subset indicated: CD45RA-negative fraction. The CDR3 nucleotides read TGTGCCAGCAGTTTAACCGGGACAGGGGTGGGTTTCTATGGCTACACCTTC. Residues: CASSLTGTGVGFYGYTF.